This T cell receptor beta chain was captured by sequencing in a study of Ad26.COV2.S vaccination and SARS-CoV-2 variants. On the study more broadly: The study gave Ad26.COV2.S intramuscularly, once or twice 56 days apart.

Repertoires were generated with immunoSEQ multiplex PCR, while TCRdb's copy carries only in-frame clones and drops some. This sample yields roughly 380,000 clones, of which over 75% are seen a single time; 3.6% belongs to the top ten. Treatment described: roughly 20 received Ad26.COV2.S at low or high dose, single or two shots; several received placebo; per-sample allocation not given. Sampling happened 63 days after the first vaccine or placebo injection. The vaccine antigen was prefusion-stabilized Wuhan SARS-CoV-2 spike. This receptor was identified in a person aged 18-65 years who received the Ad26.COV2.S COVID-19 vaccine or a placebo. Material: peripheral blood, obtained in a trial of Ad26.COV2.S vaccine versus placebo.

The CDR3 spells CATGRTAGDTEAFF. The CDR3 DNA is TGTGCCACCGGGAGGACGGCAGGGGACACTGAAGCTTTCTTT. This sequence joins TRBV19 and TRBJ1-1; a possible D gene is TRBD1 (6 bases). With 10 bases removed from V and 3 bases from J, the gap between germline ends came to 18 bases. CDR3 length: 14 residues. The germline V gene encodes CDR1 LNHDA and CDR2 SQIVND (reference sequence).